The clone carrying this TCR beta chain was observed a handful of times. Its antigen is not known. These data belong to a study of regulatory T cells in long-lasting Graves disease. Overall study results and limits: Persistent Graves' patients had lower TCR diversity than newly diagnosed ones.

Time point given: newly diagnosed GD, antithyroid drugs for less than 3 months. PBMC-extracted RNA yielded the TCR library. CDR1 DFQATT and CDR2 SNEGSKA come from the germline V gene (reference sequence). CDR3 length: 14 amino acids. Trimming removed 1 base at V and 6 bases at J, with 13 bases between. With iRepertoire HTBI primers and Arm-PCR of CDR3 regions, TCR beta libraries were built. Each CDR3 protein is one row after TCRdb ran MiXCR on the multiplex PCR reads. The data show about 560,000 distinct CDR3 sequences, with roughly 16% seen just once and 12% held by the top ten. This sample also appeared in a second study, on T cells in Graves' hyperthyroidism and ophthalmopathy. This second study notes: First-round RT-PCR of the TCR CDR3 relied on the HTBI primer set.

The sequence was obtained from a man aged 18 to 30 with Graves disease. The sample was peripheral blood mononuclear cells (PBMCs), taken at new diagnosis, from a patient treated with antithyroid drugs. The rearrangement uses TRBV20-1 and TRBJ2-1, with D tentatively TRBD2 (7 bases). The chain's CDR3 is CSARGWEGVNEQFF. The CDR3 bases are TGCAGTGCTAGAGGGTGGGAGGGGGTCAATGAGCAGTTCTTC.